A single T cell receptor (beta chain) is shown here with its context. Antigen: not known. This record belongs to a study of cytomegalovirus exposure and HLA in healthy donors. Trimming cost V 4 bases and J 4 bases, with 10 bases left between them. Germline V gives CDR1 GTSNPN, CDR2 SVGIG (reference sequence). CDR3 length equals 12 residues. Measured with immunoSEQ multiplex PCR; TCRdb has only the in-frame clones, and not every one. The data show around 250,000 clones, with 90% seen just once and under 0.45% held by the top ten. Study-wide results and caveats: The classifier was said to identify cytomegalovirus status with high specificity and sensitivity. According to a later analysis, TCR clusters from the first cohort tended to co-occur in the 120 or so validation repertoires. Cytomegalovirus-associated TCR beta chains were listed, numbering 164. Usually a TCR sequence was rare, but some public TCRs were found in many donors.

The chain combines TRBV30 with TRBJ1-2; no firm D call. Sample: PBMCs. The clonotype comes from a woman under 30 in good health and CMV-seronegative. CDR3 residues: CAWTPMRYGYTF. CDR3 coding DNA: TGTGCCTGGACCCCCATGCGCTATGGCTACACCTTC.